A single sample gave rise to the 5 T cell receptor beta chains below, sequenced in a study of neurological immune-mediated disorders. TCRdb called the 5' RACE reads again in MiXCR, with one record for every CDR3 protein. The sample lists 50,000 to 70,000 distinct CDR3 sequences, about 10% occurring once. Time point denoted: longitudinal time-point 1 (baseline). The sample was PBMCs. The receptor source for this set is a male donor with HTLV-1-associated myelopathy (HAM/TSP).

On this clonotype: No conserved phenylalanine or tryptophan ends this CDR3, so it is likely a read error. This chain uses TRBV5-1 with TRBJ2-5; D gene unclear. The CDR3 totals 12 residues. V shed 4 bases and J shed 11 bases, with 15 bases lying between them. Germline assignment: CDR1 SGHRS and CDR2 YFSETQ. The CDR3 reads CASSMPTCVQYL. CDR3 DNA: TGCGCCAGCAGCATGCCCACTTGTGTACAGTACTTA.

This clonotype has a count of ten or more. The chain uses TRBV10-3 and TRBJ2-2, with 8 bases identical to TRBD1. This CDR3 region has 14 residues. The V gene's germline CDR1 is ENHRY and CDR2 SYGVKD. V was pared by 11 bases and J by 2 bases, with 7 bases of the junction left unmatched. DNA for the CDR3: TGTGCCGTAACGGGACAGGTCAACACCGGGGAGCTGTTTTTT. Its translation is CAVTGQVNTGELFF.

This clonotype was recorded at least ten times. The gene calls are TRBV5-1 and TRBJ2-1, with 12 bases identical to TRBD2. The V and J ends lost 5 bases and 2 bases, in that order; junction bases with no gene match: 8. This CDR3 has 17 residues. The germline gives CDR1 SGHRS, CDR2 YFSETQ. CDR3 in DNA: TGCGCCAGCAGGCCTGCTAGCGGGGGGGCCCCCTACAATGAGCAGTTCTTC. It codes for CASRPASGGAPYNEQFF.

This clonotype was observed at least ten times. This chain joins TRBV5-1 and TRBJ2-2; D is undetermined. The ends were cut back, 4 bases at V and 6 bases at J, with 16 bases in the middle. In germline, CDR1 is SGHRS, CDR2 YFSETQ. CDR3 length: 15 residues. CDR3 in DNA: TGCGCCAGCAGCCCGGTGACACCAGACGCCGGGGAGCTGTTTTTT. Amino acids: CASSPVTPDAGELFF.

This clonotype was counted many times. The CDR3: CASSEDQTGEEDTQYF. The DNA for the CDR3 is TGCGCCAGCAGTGAAGATCAGACAGGGGAAGAAGATACGCAGTATTTT. The chain has TRBV10-1 and TRBJ2-3; 8 nucleotides agree with TRBD1. CDR3 size: 16 residues. Germline trimming cut 3 bases from V and 5 bases from J; bases unmatched to any gene: 10. The germline CDR1 and CDR2 sequences are WNHNN and SYGVQD (reference sequence).